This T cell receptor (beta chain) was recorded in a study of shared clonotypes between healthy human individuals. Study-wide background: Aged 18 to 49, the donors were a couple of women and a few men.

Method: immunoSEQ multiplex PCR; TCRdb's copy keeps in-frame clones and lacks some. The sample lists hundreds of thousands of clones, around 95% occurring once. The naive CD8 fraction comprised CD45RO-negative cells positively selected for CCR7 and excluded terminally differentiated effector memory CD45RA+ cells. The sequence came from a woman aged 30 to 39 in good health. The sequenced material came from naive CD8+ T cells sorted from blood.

CDR3 residues: CAWKPRGYYTEAFF. In nucleotides, the CDR3 is TGTGCCTGGAAACCCAGGGGGTACTACACTGAAGCTTTCTTT. The chain has TRBV27 and TRBJ1-1, with 7 nucleotides matching TRBD1. The V gene's germline CDR1 is MNHEY and CDR2 SMNVEV (reference sequence). The CDR3 contains 14 residues. V lost 11 bases to trimming and J lost 3 bases; unmatched junction nucleotides: 12.